Each of the 17 T cell receptor beta chains below was sequenced from the same sample in a study of blood T cell repertoires in COVID-19. Data came from immunoSEQ multiplex PCR; TCRdb stores just in-frame clones and leaves some out. The sample carries roughly 25,000 clones, 80% to 90% recorded once. Material for sequencing was peripheral blood. The receptor source for this set is a man aged 50-60 years with active COVID-19.

The J gene is TRBJ2-5, the V gene TRBV23-1; 7 bases line up with TRBD1. TRBV23-1 is an ORF; its function is uncertain. CDR3 length equals 17 residues. Trimming removed 1 base from V and 0 bases from J; junction bases left unmatched: 8. The CDR3 sequence is CASSQFKGTAYQETQYF. CDR3 nucleotide sequence: TGCGCCAGCAGTCAATTTAAAGGGACAGCTTACCAAGAGACCCAGTACTTC.

The chain carries TRBV3-1 (or the pseudogene TRBV3-2) and TRBJ1-1; no clear D gene. CDR3 length: 14 amino acids. V was clipped by 0 bases and J by 6 bases, with 11 bases between them. The germline CDR1 and CDR2 sequences are LGHDT and YNNKEL (reference sequence). CDR3 sequence: CASSQDLGRAEAFF. CDR3 in DNA: TGTGCCAGCAGCCAAGATCTAGGGAGGGCTGAAGCTTTCTTT.

As to this clone: At one end, the junction sequence differs from germline, possibly due to a read error. This rearrangement joins TRBV24-1 to TRBJ2-1; D possibly matches TRBD1 or TRBD2 (7 bases each). The CDR3 is made up of 13 amino acids. Germline CDR1 KGHDR, CDR2 SFDVKD. CDR3: CAARGGPGGEQFF. CDR3 coding DNA: TGTGCCGCCAGGGGGGGACCCGGGGGTGAGCAGTTCTTC.

The V and J genes are TRBV5-1 and TRBJ2-7, with 7 bases fitting TRBD1. The length of the CDR3 is 14 residues. V shed 4 bases and J 3 bases; nucleotides not matched to a gene: 7. Germline loops: CDR1 SGHRS, CDR2 YFSETQ. The CDR3 here is CASSVGGQIYEQYF. In DNA form, the CDR3 reads TGCGCCAGCAGCGTAGGGGGACAGATCTACGAGCAGTACTTC.

The chain uses TRBV7-6 and TRBJ1-2, with 8 bases that match TRBD1. Germline V CDR1 and CDR2: SGHVS, FNYEAQ. After removal of 1 base from V and 7 bases from J, the junction contained 11 bases not matched to a gene. The CDR3 consists of 16 residues. Written as DNA, the CDR3 is TGTGCCAGCAGCTTAGGTCCGGGCAGGGGGCGAACTGGCTACACCTTC. It is translated as CASSLGPGRGRTGYTF.

The genes are TRBV2 and TRBJ1-5; D not certain. Trimming stripped 6 bases from V and 1 base from J, with 13 bases between. The germline gives CDR1 SNHLY, CDR2 FYNNEI. This CDR3 comprises 15 residues. CDR3 protein: CASRERHSSNQPQHF. For the CDR3, the DNA is TGTGCCAGCAGGGAAAGGCATAGCAGCAATCAGCCCCAGCATTTT.

V gene TRBV10-2 combines with J gene TRBJ1-5; weak D call: TRBD1 (5 bases). This CDR3 is built from 14 residues. Between the trimmed V and J ends, which lost 0 bases and 2 bases, there was a span of 5 bases. The V gene's germline CDR1 is WSHSY and CDR2 SAAADI. In DNA, the CDR3 is TGCGCCAGCAGTGAGTCAGGGGGCAATCAGCCCCAGCATTTT. Translated: CASSESGGNQPQHF.

This chain uses TRBV20-1 with TRBJ1-1, with D possibly matching TRBD1 (5 bases). Germline V gives CDR1 DFQATT, CDR2 SNEGSKA (reference sequence). This CDR3 is built from 11 residues. Trimming cost V 6 bases and J 7 bases, with 12 bases left between them. The CDR3 here is CSAGGVSEAFF. The CDR3 DNA is TGCAGTGCAGGAGGGGTTAGTGAAGCTTTCTTT.

The chain is built from TRBV15 and TRBJ1-5; TRBD1 matches at 9 bases. CDR1 LNHNV and CDR2 YYDKDF come from the germline V gene (reference sequence). The CDR3 runs to 14 residues. V dropped 3 bases and J dropped 5; count of bases not matched to a gene: 2. The CDR3 spells CATSRDRGYQPQHF. The CDR3 nucleotides read TGTGCCACCAGCAGGGACAGGGGATATCAGCCCCAGCATTTT.

The genes are TRBV7-9 and TRBJ2-7, with D possibly TRBD2 on 5 matching bases. The CDR3 runs 11 residues. CDR1 and CDR2 (germline): SEHNR, FQNEAQ (reference sequence). Trimming removed 10 bases from V and 3 bases from J, with 10 bases in between. The CDR3 loop is CATEGIYEQYF. The CDR3 region has the DNA TGTGCCACAGAGGGCATCTACGAGCAGTACTTC. Supplemented by reference TRBV7-9 and TRBJ2-7, the full variable domain reads DTGVSQNPRHKITKRGQNVTFRCDPISEHNRLYWYRQTLGQGPEFLTYFQNEAQLEKSRLLSDRFSAERPKGSFSTLEIQRTEQGDSAMYLCATEGIYEQYFGPGTRLTVT.

This chain uses TRBV6-2 or TRBV6-3 with TRBJ1-5; perhaps TRBD1 as D (5 bases). V was clipped by 5 bases and J by 5 bases, with 13 bases between them. Germline V CDR1 and CDR2: MNHEY, SVGEGT. The CDR3 is made up of 14 amino acids. The CDR3 DNA sequence: TGTGCCAGCAGTAAACTACAGGAGTATCAGCCCCAGCATTTT. Its translation is CASSKLQEYQPQHF.

The CDR3 loop is CASSEASSGGLTDTQYF. CDR3 nucleotides: TGTGCCAGCAGTGAAGCGTCTAGCGGGGGCCTCACAGATACGCAGTATTTT. The chain has TRBV2 and TRBJ2-3; 10 bases agree with TRBD2. This CDR3 comprises 17 residues. Germline CDR1 and CDR2: SNHLY and FYNNEI. With 0 bases clipped from V and 2 bases from J, the junction kept 5 bases outside the gene matches.

The chain couples TRBV4-1 to TRBJ2-5, with TRBD2 matching 14 bases. J gave up 5 bases and V 0 bases, and 5 bases lay outside the gene matches. Germline CDR1 is MGHRA and CDR2 is YSYEKL. This CDR3 has 17 amino acids. The CDR3 nucleotides are TGCGCCAGCAGCCAAGATCCTAGGACTAGCGGGAGGGAGACCCAGTACTTC. Encoded protein: CASSQDPRTSGRETQYF.

The J gene is TRBJ2-3, the V gene TRBV5-6; 14 bases fit TRBD2. The germline gives CDR1 SGHDT, CDR2 YYEEEE. After removal of 3 bases from V and 3 bases from J, the junction contained 6 bases not matched to a gene. The CDR3 is made up of 17 amino acids. For the CDR3, the DNA is TGTGCCAGCAGCTCGGGACTAGCGGGAGTCCTTACAGATACGCAGTATTTT. This sequence encodes CASSSGLAGVLTDTQYF.

The chain carries TRBV7-2 and TRBJ2-5; tentatively, D is TRBD2 (6 bases). This CDR3 is 18 amino acids long. V lost 1 base, J lost 0 bases, and 18 bases lay in between. Germline V gives CDR1 SGHTA, CDR2 FQGNSA. As DNA, the CDR3 is TGTGCCAGCAGCTTAGTTCCCTTTTCCACTAGCAACCAAGAGACCCAGTACTTC. Protein: CASSLVPFSTSNQETQYF.

The chain uses TRBV18 and TRBJ2-5, with D perhaps TRBD1 (6 bases). Germline CDR1 KGHSH, CDR2 LQKENI. The CDR3 has 14 amino acids. Trimming took off 0 bases at V and 6 bases at J, with 11 bases between the two ends. CDR3 DNA: TGTGCCAGCTCACCACCGTCAGGGGCAAAGACCCAGTACTTC. Amino acids: CASSPPSGAKTQYF.

J is TRBJ1-4 and V is TRBV5-4; the match to TRBD1 covers 10 bases. The V gene end was trimmed by 5 bases and the J gene end by 3 bases; junction bases not matched to a gene: 4. The CDR3 has 15 amino acids. Germline CDR1 reads SGHNT; CDR2 reads YYREEE (reference sequence). CDR3 sequence (DNA): TGTGCCAGCAGGGGGACAGGGGCTGCTAATGAAAAACTGTTTTTT. It is translated as CASRGTGAANEKLFF.